The T cell receptor beta chain under discussion was sequenced for a study of blood T cell repertoires in COVID-19. Germline V gene lookup returns CDR1 KGHSH and CDR2 LQKENI. Trimming removed 5 bases at V and 3 bases at J, with 8 bases between. This CDR3 comprises 12 residues. The assay was immunoSEQ multiplex PCR, and TCRdb's table has in-frame clones only and misses some. In the table there are 130,000 to 150,000 clones, more than 75% of which are singletons. This clone has more than one count but fewer than ten. The chain recombines TRBV18 with TRBJ2-7, with D unclear. Sequencing used peripheral blood. This receptor was identified in a man in his 60s with active or convalescent COVID-19. CDR3 region: CASSSLLYEQYF. The CDR3 DNA follows: TGTGCCAGCTCATCCTTACTCTACGAGCAGTACTTC. The full variable domain, completed using reference TRBV18 and TRBJ2-7, is NAGVMQNPRHLVRRRGQEARLRCSPMKGHSHVYWYRQLPEEGLKFMVYLQKENIIDESGMPKERFSAEFPKEGPSILRIQQVVRGDSAAYFCASSSLLYEQYFGPGTRLTVT.